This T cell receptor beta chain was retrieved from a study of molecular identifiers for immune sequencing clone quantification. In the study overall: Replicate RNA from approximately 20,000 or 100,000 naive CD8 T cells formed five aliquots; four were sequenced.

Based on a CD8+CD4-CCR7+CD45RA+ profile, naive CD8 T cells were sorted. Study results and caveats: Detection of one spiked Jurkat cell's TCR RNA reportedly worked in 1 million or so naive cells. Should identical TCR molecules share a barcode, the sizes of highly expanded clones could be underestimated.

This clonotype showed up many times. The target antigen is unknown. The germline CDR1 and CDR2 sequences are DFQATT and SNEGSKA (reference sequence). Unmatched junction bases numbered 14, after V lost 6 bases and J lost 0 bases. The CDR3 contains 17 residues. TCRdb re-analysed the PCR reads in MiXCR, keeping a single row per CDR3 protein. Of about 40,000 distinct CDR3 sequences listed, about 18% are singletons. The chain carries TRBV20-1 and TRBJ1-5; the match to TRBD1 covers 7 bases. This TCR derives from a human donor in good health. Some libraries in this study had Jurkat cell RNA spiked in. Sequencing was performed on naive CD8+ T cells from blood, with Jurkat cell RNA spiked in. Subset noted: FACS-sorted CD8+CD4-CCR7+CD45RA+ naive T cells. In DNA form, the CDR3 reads TGCAGTGCCACCGACAGGGCTCTCCTGTATAGCAATCAGCCCCAGCATTTT. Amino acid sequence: CSATDRALLYSNQPQHF.